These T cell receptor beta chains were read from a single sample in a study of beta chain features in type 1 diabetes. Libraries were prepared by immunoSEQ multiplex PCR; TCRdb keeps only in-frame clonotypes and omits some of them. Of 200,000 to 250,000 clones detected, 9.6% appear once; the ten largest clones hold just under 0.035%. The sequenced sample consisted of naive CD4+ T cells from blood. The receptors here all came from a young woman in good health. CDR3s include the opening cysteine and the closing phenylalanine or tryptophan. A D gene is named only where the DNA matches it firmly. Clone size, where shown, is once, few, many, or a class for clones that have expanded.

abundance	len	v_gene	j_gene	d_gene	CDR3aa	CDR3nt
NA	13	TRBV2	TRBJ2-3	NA	CASSEGPQDTQYF	TGTGCCAGCAGTGAAGGTCCCCAGGATACGCAGTATTTT
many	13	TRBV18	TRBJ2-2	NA	CASSPPAPGELFF	TGTGCCAGCTCACCACCTGCGCCCGGGGAGCTGTTTTTT
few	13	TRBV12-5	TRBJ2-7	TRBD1	CASEGTGWYEQYF	TGTGCTAGTGAGGGGACAGGGTGGTACGAGCAGTACTTC
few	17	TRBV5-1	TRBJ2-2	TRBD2	CASSLEPSGRLTGELFF	TGCGCCAGCAGCTTGGAGCCTAGCGGGAGGTTGACCGGGGAGCTGTTTTTT
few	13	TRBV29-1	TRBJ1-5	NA	CSVVGGAGQPQHF	TGCAGCGTTGTAGGGGGGGCTGGGCAGCCCCAGCATTTT
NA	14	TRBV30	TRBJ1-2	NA	CAWTGGRTNYGYTF	TGTGCCTGGACCGGAGGGCGCACGAACTATGGCTACACCTTC
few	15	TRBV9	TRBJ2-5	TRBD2	CASSVVAGGPETQYF	TGTGCCAGCAGCGTAGTTGCGGGGGGGCCCGAGACCCAGTACTTC
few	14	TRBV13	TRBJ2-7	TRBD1	CASSASGQSYEQYF	TGTGCCAGCAGCGCCTCGGGACAGTCGTACGAGCAGTACTTC
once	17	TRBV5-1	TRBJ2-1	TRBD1	CASSLVKGDRGQSEQFF	TGCGCCAGCAGCTTGGTTAAAGGGGACAGGGGGCAGAGTGAGCAGTTCTTC
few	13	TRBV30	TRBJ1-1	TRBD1	CAFGTGNPTKAFF	TGTGCCTTTGGGACAGGGAATCCGACGAAAGCTTTCTTT
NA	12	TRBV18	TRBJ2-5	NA	CASSPYRETQYF	TGTGCCAGCTCACCATATCGAGAGACCCAGTACTTC
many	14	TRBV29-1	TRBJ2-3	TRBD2	CSLRLAGSPDTQYF	TGCAGCCTTAGACTAGCGGGAAGCCCAGATACGCAGTATTTT
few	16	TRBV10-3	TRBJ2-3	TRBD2	CAISGASGGTTDTQYF	TGTGCCATCAGTGGAGCTAGCGGGGGGACCACAGATACGCAGTATTTT
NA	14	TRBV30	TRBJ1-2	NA	CAWSRQTSIYGYTF	TGTGCCTGGAGTAGACAGACCTCGATCTATGGCTACACCTTC
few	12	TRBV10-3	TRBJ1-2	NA	CAISTGFYGYTF	TGTGCCATCAGTACAGGGTTTTATGGCTACACCTTC
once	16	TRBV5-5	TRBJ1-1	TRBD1	CASSNRDRGWGTEAFF	TGTGCCAGCAGCAACCGGGACAGGGGTTGGGGGACTGAAGCTTTCTTT
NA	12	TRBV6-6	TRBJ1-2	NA	CASSMRGYGYTF	TGTGCCAGCAGCATGCGGGGCTATGGCTACACCTTC
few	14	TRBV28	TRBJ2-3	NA	CASSSQAPRVAQYF	TGTGCCAGCAGTTCACAGGCCCCAAGGGTTGCGCAGTATTTT
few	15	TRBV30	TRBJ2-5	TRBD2	CAWSTGLAGQETQYF	TGTGCCTGGTCCACGGGACTAGCGGGGCAAGAGACCCAGTACTTC
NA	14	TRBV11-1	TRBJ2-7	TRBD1	CASSLATGAYEQYF	TGTGCCAGCAGCTTAGCAACAGGGGCGTACGAGCAGTACTTC
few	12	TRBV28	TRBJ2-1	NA	CASSLLIGGQFF	TGTGCCAGCAGTTTACTCATCGGAGGGCAGTTCTTC
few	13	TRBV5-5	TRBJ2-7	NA	CASRLPGSYEQYF	TGTGCCAGCCGCCTCCCGGGCTCCTACGAGCAGTACTTC
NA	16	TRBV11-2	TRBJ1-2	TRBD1	CASSPRDRGGYYGYTF	TGTGCCAGCAGCCCCAGGGACAGGGGCGGGTACTATGGCTACACCTTC
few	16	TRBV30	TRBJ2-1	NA	CAWSVLAYGSYNEQFF	TGTGCCTGGAGTGTACTAGCCTATGGGTCCTACAATGAGCAGTTCTTC
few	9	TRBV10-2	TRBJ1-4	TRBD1	CAEPGQVFF	TGCGCCGAGCCTGGACAGGTGTTTTTT
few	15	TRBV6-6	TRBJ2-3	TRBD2	CASSYSGLISDTQYF	TGTGCCAGCAGTTACTCGGGACTAATCTCAGATACGCAGTATTTT
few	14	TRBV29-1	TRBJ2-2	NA	CSVVQPRGTGELFF	TGCAGCGTTGTGCAGCCGCGGGGCACCGGGGAGCTGTTTTTT
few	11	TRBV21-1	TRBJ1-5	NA	CASSLNQPQHF	TGTGCCAGCAGCCTTAATCAGCCCCAGCATTTT
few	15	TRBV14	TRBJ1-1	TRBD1	CASSRRTGRNTEAFF	TGTGCCAGCAGCAGACGGACAGGGAGAAACACTGAAGCTTTCTTT
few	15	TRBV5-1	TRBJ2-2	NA	CASNPPGANTGELFF	TGCGCCTCCAACCCCCCGGGGGCGAACACCGGGGAGCTGTTTTTT
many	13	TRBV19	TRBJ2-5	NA	CASSARARETQYF	TGTGCCAGTAGTGCGAGGGCCAGGGAGACCCAGTACTTC
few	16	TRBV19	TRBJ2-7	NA	CASSIVPRDRQYEQYF	TGTGCCAGTAGTATAGTCCCCCGCGACAGGCAATACGAGCAGTACTTC